This entry lists 32 T cell receptor beta chains sequenced from one sample in a study of control samples from healthy donors and cancer patients. Produced via immunoSEQ multiplex PCR; TCRdb's table is partial and in-frame only. The sample records roughly 130,000 clones, around 94% being singletons. The sample comprised PBMCs. These receptors originate from a man between 60 and 75 years old with colorectal cancer.

The chain links TRBV19 to TRBJ2-3; tentatively, D is TRBD1 (6 bases). CDR3 size: 13 residues. Germline V gives CDR1 LNHDA, CDR2 SQIVND (reference sequence). Trimming removed 7 bases from V and 4 bases from J, with 12 bases in between. CDR3 amino acids: CASTPTGPDTQYF. The CDR3 DNA sequence: TGTGCCAGTACCCCCACAGGGCCAGATACGCAGTATTTT.

This clone is a singleton in its sample. The V and J genes are TRBV9 and TRBJ2-2, with TRBD2 matching 7 bases. Per the germline V gene, CDR1 is SGDLS and CDR2 is YYNGEE. The CDR3 totals 16 residues. Trimming removed 4 bases from V and 6 bases from J; junction bases left unmatched: 12. The CDR3, as DNA: TGTGCCAGCAGCCCCGGGGGGTGGGACGGGTCCGGGGAGCTGTTTTTT. Protein product: CASSPGGWDGSGELFF.

Written as DNA, the CDR3 is TGTGCCAGCAGCCCTAACAGGGTCGCAGAGACCCAGTACTTC. It yields the protein CASSPNRVAETQYF. V and J are TRBV7-2 and TRBJ2-5, with D perhaps matching TRBD1 (6 bases). V was cut by 5 bases and J by 4 bases, with 14 bases left in between. The germline V gene encodes CDR1 SGHTA and CDR2 FQGNSA. The CDR3 length is 14 residues.

The rearrangement links TRBV18 to TRBJ1-1; D is undetermined. The CDR3 has 13 amino acids. Germline CDR1 and CDR2: KGHSH and LQKENI. V lost 1 base, J lost 4 bases, and 7 bases lay in between. The CDR3 protein is CASSPQVGTEAFF. The CDR3 DNA follows: TGTGCCAGCTCACCACAGGTGGGCACTGAAGCTTTCTTT.

Remarks on this clone: Relative to the germline gene, one junction end is altered; a read error may explain this. The chain joins TRBV4-1 to TRBJ1-2; TRBD1 matches at 8 bases. The CDR3 totals 15 residues. Germline V gene sequence: CDR1 MGHRA, CDR2 YSYEKL. This CDR3 reads CANSHVTGADYGYTF. The CDR3 coding sequence is TGCGCCAACAGCCACGTGACAGGGGCAGACTATGGCTACACCTTC.

The chain has TRBV18 and TRBJ2-1; weak D call: TRBD1 (6 bases). The germline V gene has CDR1 KGHSH and CDR2 LQKENI. The CDR3 is 16 residues long. The V and J ends lost 0 bases and 3 bases respectively, with 12 bases between them. The DNA of the CDR3 is TGTGCCAGCTCACCACCCCGACAGGTCCGCTACAATGAGCAGTTCTTC. Translated: CASSPPRQVRYNEQFF.

The J gene is TRBJ1-4, the V gene TRBV9; 7 bases agree with TRBD1. Germline V gene lookup returns CDR1 SGDLS and CDR2 YYNGEE. The CDR3 consists of 15 residues. The V segment lost 4 bases and the J segment 8 bases; nucleotides outside the gene matches: 11. The CDR3 is CASSPRDREKEKLFF. In DNA form, the CDR3 reads TGTGCCAGCAGCCCCCGTGACAGGGAGAAGGAAAAACTGTTTTTT.

The chain is built from TRBV11-2 and TRBJ2-7; D is undetermined. Germline V gives CDR1 SGHAT, CDR2 FQNNGV. V was clipped by 0 bases and J by 6 bases, with 9 bases between them. CDR3 length: 13 residues. The CDR3 DNA is TGTGCCAGCAGCTTAGAGGTAGTCGGCGAGCAGTACTTC. Encoded protein: CASSLEVVGEQYF.

The gene calls are TRBV7-9 and TRBJ1-2; D ambiguous. This CDR3 has 11 residues. Germline V gene lookup returns CDR1 SEHNR and CDR2 FQNEAQ (reference sequence). Trimming left V 8 bases short and J 5 bases short, with 9 bases between. The DNA for the CDR3 is TGTGCCAGCGGCGACATGTATGGCTACACCTTC. Encoded protein: CASGDMYGYTF.

This chain connects TRBV30 to TRBJ2-3, with 8 bases fitting TRBD1. The CDR3 consists of 13 residues. The V gene's germline CDR1 is GTSNPN and CDR2 SVGIG (reference sequence). J lost 4 bases, V lost 4 bases, and 4 bases had no gene match. In DNA form, the CDR3 reads TGTGCCTGGATAGGACAGGGACCAGATACGCAGTATTTT. Translated, it gives CAWIGQGPDTQYF. The entire variable domain, with the rest obtained from reference TRBV30 and TRBJ2-3, is as follows: SQTIHQWPATLVQPVGSPLSLECTVEGTSNPNLYWYRQAAGRGLQLLFYSVGIGQISSEVPQNLSASRPQDRQFILSSKKLLLSDSGFYLCAWIGQGPDTQYFGPGTRLTVL.

The chain recombines TRBV5-1 with TRBJ2-2; the match to TRBD2 covers 10 bases. V gave up 5 bases and J gave up 0 bases; unmatched junction bases: 1. The CDR3 has 15 amino acids. Germline values: CDR1 SGHRS, CDR2 YFSETQ. The DNA for the CDR3 is TGCGCCAGCAGTAGCGGGGGGCCGAACACCGGGGAGCTGTTTTTT. It translates to CASSSGGPNTGELFF.

The chain is built from TRBV11-2 and TRBJ2-1; D uncertain. The CDR3 loop spans 15 amino acids. CDR1 is SGHAT, CDR2 FQNNGV, per germline. V was clipped by 5 bases and J by 5 bases, with 16 bases between them. The CDR3 DNA follows: TGTGCCAGCAGCCTCTCGAATCTTTACAACAATGAGCAGTTCTTC. It yields the protein CASSLSNLYNNEQFF.

This chain links TRBV6-6 with TRBJ2-3, with D perhaps TRBD2 (6 bases). This CDR3 region has 14 residues. Trimming cost V 4 bases and J 1 base, with 9 bases left between them. CDR1 and CDR2 from the germline V gene are MNHNY and SVGAGI (reference sequence). The CDR3 sequence: CASSWGVGTDTQYF. The CDR3 DNA follows: TGTGCCAGCAGTTGGGGGGTGGGCACAGATACGCAGTATTTT.

The chain combines TRBV3-1 (or the pseudogene TRBV3-2) with TRBJ2-7; 7 nucleotides match TRBD1. The V and J ends lost 5 bases and 9 bases, in that order; junction bases with no gene match: 4. Germline CDR1 reads LGHDT; CDR2 reads YNNKEL (reference sequence). The CDR3 is made up of 11 amino acids. CDR3: CASSAQGVQYF. The CDR3 nucleotides read TGTGCCAGCAGCGCGCAGGGGGTGCAGTACTTC.

The chain joins TRBV24-1 to TRBJ2-2, with 11 bases fitting TRBD2. Unmatched junction bases numbered 4, after V lost 5 bases and J lost 6 bases. CDR1 KGHDR and CDR2 SFDVKD come from the germline V gene. The length of the CDR3 is 15 residues. As DNA, the CDR3 is TGTGCCACCAGTGTATCTAGCGGGGGGTCCGGGGAGCTGTTTTTT. Its translation is CATSVSSGGSGELFF.

This clone was counted once. The rearrangement joins TRBV6-5 to TRBJ1-5; weak D call: TRBD1 (5 bases). The CDR3 has 12 amino acids. CDR1 is MNHEY, CDR2 SVGAGI, per germline. Trimming took off 8 bases at V and 2 bases at J, with 7 bases between the two ends. The CDR3 spells CASSTGNQPQHF. CDR3 DNA sequence: TGTGCCAGCTCGACAGGCAATCAGCCCCAGCATTTT.

V is TRBV2 and J is TRBJ1-2, with 8 bases matching TRBD1. The CDR3 loop spans 14 amino acids. V was pared by 5 bases and J by 2 bases, with 4 bases of the junction left unmatched. The germline CDR1 and CDR2 sequences are SNHLY and FYNNEI. The CDR3 here is CASSLRTGNYGYTF. CDR3 coding DNA: TGTGCCAGCAGTCTTCGGACAGGGAACTATGGCTACACCTTC.

The V gene is TRBV6-1, the J gene TRBJ1-5; no clear D. The CDR3 runs 12 residues. V shed 1 base and J shed 4 bases, with 2 bases lying between them. CDR1 and CDR2 (germline): MNHNS, SASEGT. The CDR3 spells CASSEGNQPQHF. Written as DNA, the CDR3 is TGTGCCAGCAGTGAAGGAAATCAGCCCCAGCATTTT.

This clone was observed once. The chain links TRBV10-2 to TRBJ2-7, with D possibly TRBD1 on 5 matching bases. CDR1 is WSHSY and CDR2 is SAAADI in the germline V gene. Deletions cut 0 bases from V and 1 base from J, with 10 bases between. The CDR3 loop spans 15 amino acids. The CDR3 reads CASSESRVQSYEQYF. CDR3 coding DNA: TGCGCCAGCAGTGAGTCCAGGGTCCAATCCTACGAGCAGTACTTC.

The chain has TRBV5-6 and TRBJ2-1; no clear D. CDR1 is SGHDT, CDR2 YYEEEE, per germline. This CDR3 is 13 amino acids long. V was cut by 2 bases and J by 4 bases, with 7 bases left in between. CDR3 coding DNA: TGTGCCAGCAGCTTCACCAGGTACAATGAGCAGTTCTTC. Residues: CASSFTRYNEQFF. The variable domain in full, with the rest retrieved from reference TRBV5-6 and TRBJ2-1, is DAGVTQSPTHLIKTRGQQVTLRCSPKSGHDTVSWYQQALGQGPQFIFQYYEEEERQRGNFPDRFSGHQFPNYSSELNVNALLLGDSALYLCASSFTRYNEQFFGPGTRLTVL.

This chain links TRBV19 with TRBJ1-5; 7 nucleotides agree with TRBD1. The CDR3 contains 15 residues. Germline CDR1 LNHDA, CDR2 SQIVND (reference sequence). The junction had 7 bases not matched to a gene; V was cut back by 6 bases and J by 2 bases. This chain's CDR3 is CASSLQDRRNQPQHF. DNA for the CDR3: TGTGCCAGTAGCCTCCAGGACAGGCGCAATCAGCCCCAGCATTTT.

The chain has TRBV9 and TRBJ1-2, with a possible D match to TRBD1 (6 bases). The CDR3 is 15 amino acids. Trimming left V 1 base short and J 5 bases short, with 15 bases between. Germline CDR1 is SGDLS and CDR2 is YYNGEE. The CDR3 DNA reads as TGTGCCAGCAGCGTAACCGGAGGGGGGGGATATGGCTACACCTTC. The encoded protein is CASSVTGGGGYGYTF. Filled out from reference TRBV9 and TRBJ1-2, the complete variable domain reads DSGVTQTPKHLITATGQRVTLRCSPRSGDLSVYWYQQSLDQGLQFLIQYYNGEERAKGNILERFSAQQFPDLHSELNLSSLELGDSALYFCASSVTGGGGYGYTFGSGTRLTVV.

V is TRBV29-1 and J is TRBJ1-2; the match to TRBD1 covers 9 bases. Germline-derived CDR1 and CDR2 are SQVTM and ANQGSEA. This CDR3 is 13 amino acids long. Trimming removed 3 bases from V and 8 bases from J; junction bases left unmatched: 7. The CDR3: CSVEYGTGRGYTF. In DNA, the CDR3 is TGCAGCGTTGAGTACGGGACAGGGAGAGGCTACACCTTC.

This clone came up once. The CDR3 region has the DNA TGTGCCAGCAGCGTAGCGACAGGGGAAACTGAAGCTTTCTTT. This gives the protein CASSVATGETEAFF. The chain recombines TRBV9 with TRBJ1-1; TRBD1 matches 8 bases. This CDR3 has 14 residues. After removal of 0 bases from V and 5 bases from J, the junction contained 3 bases not matched to a gene. Germline CDR1 SGDLS, CDR2 YYNGEE. The full variable domain, completed using reference TRBV9 and TRBJ1-1, is DSGVTQTPKHLITATGQRVTLRCSPRSGDLSVYWYQQSLDQGLQFLIQYYNGEERAKGNILERFSAQQFPDLHSELNLSSLELGDSALYFCASSVATGETEAFFGQGTRLTVV.

The chain joins TRBV6-5 to TRBJ1-4; 9 bases line up with TRBD1. Germline V gives CDR1 MNHEY, CDR2 SVGAGI. This CDR3 region has 15 residues. With V trimmed by 6 bases and J by 4 bases, 6 bases remained unmatched. The CDR3 sequence: CASSSGTGYNEKLFF. CDR3 sequence (DNA): TGTGCCAGCAGCTCCGGGACAGGGTATAATGAAAAACTGTTTTTT.

This rearrangement joins TRBV12-3 or TRBV12-4 to TRBJ1-6; TRBD1 agrees at 9 bases. Unmatched junction bases numbered 2, after V lost 5 bases and J lost 9 bases. The CDR3 is made up of 13 amino acids. The CDR3 sequence is CASSTGGGSPLHF. The DNA for the CDR3 is TGTGCCAGCAGTACAGGGGGCGGTTCACCCCTCCACTTT.

The chain couples TRBV6-5 to TRBJ2-6; no firm D call. The CDR3 extends over 16 amino acids. V lost 2 bases and J 0 bases, leaving 8 bases between the germline ends. Germline CDR1 is MNHEY and CDR2 is SVGAGI. The CDR3 DNA reads TGTGCCAGCAGTTACGAGCCGGTCTCTGGGGCCAACGTCCTGACTTTC. Its translation: CASSYEPVSGANVLTF.

A single count supports this clone. The gene calls are TRBV19 and TRBJ2-3; 7 bases are a match to TRBD1. CDR3 size: 19 residues. Per the germline V gene, CDR1 is LNHDA and CDR2 is SQIVND (reference sequence). With V trimmed by 2 bases and J by 1 base, 15 bases remained unmatched. The CDR3 sequence is CASSIRRVGGSLGTDTQYF. For the CDR3, the DNA is TGTGCCAGTAGTATAAGAAGAGTAGGGGGCAGTTTGGGCACAGATACGCAGTATTTT.

The chain couples TRBV30 to TRBJ1-4; D perhaps matches TRBD1 (5 bases). The germline CDR1 and CDR2 sequences are GTSNPN and SVGIG (reference sequence). V shed 0 bases and J shed 8 bases, with 10 bases lying between them. There are 13 residues in the CDR3. The CDR3 is CAWSVQAGEKLFF. The CDR3 DNA reads TGTGCCTGGAGTGTACAGGCAGGAGAAAAACTGTTTTTT.

The chain uses TRBV7-9 and TRBJ1-3; 7 bases match TRBD1. Germline V gives CDR1 SEHNR, CDR2 FQNEAQ (reference sequence). The V segment lost 5 bases and the J segment 0 bases; nucleotides outside the gene matches: 7. The length of the CDR3 is 16 residues. CDR3 in DNA: TGTGCCAGCAGCCCCCCGTGGACAGGCTCTGGAAACACCATATATTTT. It specifies CASSPPWTGSGNTIYF. The full variable domain, its missing parts supplied by reference TRBV7-9 and TRBJ1-3, is DTGVSQNPRHKITKRGQNVTFRCDPISEHNRLYWYRQTLGQGPEFLTYFQNEAQLEKSRLLSDRFSAERPKGSFSTLEIQRTEQGDSAMYLCASSPPWTGSGNTIYFGEGSWLTVV.

The CDR3 spells CASSSRGLAGEGEQFF. The CDR3 DNA follows: TGCGCCAGCAGCTCCAGGGGACTAGCGGGGGAGGGTGAGCAGTTCTTC. The chain carries TRBV5-1 and TRBJ2-1; 14 bases line up with TRBD2. CDR3 length equals 16 residues. V was pared by 3 bases and J by 9 bases, with 8 bases of the junction left unmatched. Germline CDR1 reads SGHRS; CDR2 reads YFSETQ.

The CDR3 reads CASSGQRLAVTDTQYF. DNA for the CDR3: TGTGCCAGCAGCGGGCAAAGACTAGCGGTCACAGATACGCAGTATTTT. The V gene is TRBV9, the J gene TRBJ2-3; 9 positions agree with TRBD2. Trimming at V came to 3 bases and at J to 2 bases, leaving 7 bases not matched to a gene. The CDR3 covers 16 residues. CDR1 is SGDLS, CDR2 YYNGEE, per germline. Complete variable domain (other parts from reference TRBV9 and TRBJ2-3): DSGVTQTPKHLITATGQRVTLRCSPRSGDLSVYWYQQSLDQGLQFLIQYYNGEERAKGNILERFSAQQFPDLHSELNLSSLELGDSALYFCASSGQRLAVTDTQYFGPGTRLTVL.